This T cell receptor beta chain was identified during a study of OX40 agonist ivuxolimab in advanced cancers. This CDR3 has 17 amino acids. In germline, CDR1 is SGHAT, CDR2 FQNNGV. After removal of 6 bases from V and 1 base from J, the junction contained 9 bases not matched to a gene. The repertoire was sequenced with immunoSEQ multiplex PCR; TCRdb's copy has only in-frame clones and lacks some. The sample holds 60,000 to 70,000 clones, around 79% seen once. The sequenced sample was CD4+ or CD8+ T cells sorted from blood, obtained in a trial of the OX40 agonist ivuxolimab. The TCR was taken from an adult with an advanced solid tumor such as melanoma, head and neck, liver or kidney cancer. The chain employs TRBV11-2 and TRBJ2-6; 7 nucleotides align to TRBD1. The CDR3 DNA is TGTGCCAGCAGAACCCACAGGGGTTTGTCTGGGGCCAACGTCCTGACTTTC. Translated: CASRTHRGLSGANVLTF. The full variable domain, its missing parts supplied by reference TRBV11-2 and TRBJ2-6, is EAGVAQSPRYKIIEKRQSVAFWCNPISGHATLYWYQQILGQGPKLLIQFQNNGVVDDSQLPKDRFSAERLKGVDSTLKIQPAKLEDSAVYLCASRTHRGLSGANVLTFGAGSRLTVL.